A selection of T cell receptor beta chains follows, all from one sample in a study of patients and donors after allogeneic stem cell transplantation. TCRdb independently ran MiXCR on the RT-PCR reads; one entry per CDR3 protein. The table shows some 960,000 distinct CDR3 sequences, with more than 15% occurring only once. The sample was blood, either unsorted or a sorted T cell fraction (not recorded which). The receptor source for this set is a human donor who was either an allogeneic HSCT recipient or a stem cell or donor lymphocyte infusion donor (not recorded which). It is not recorded whose cells these are; they may come from a transplant donor. Both conserved end residues are part of each CDR3. A D gene is named only where the DNA matches it firmly. Part of the rows lack a size; the others show once, few, many or a class for expanded clones.

TRBJ1-4 | NA | NA | TRBV12-3/TRBV12-4 | 16 | TGTGCCAGCAGTTTAGTAGGAGGCCCAACTAATGAAAAACTGTTTTTT | CASSLVGGPTNEKLFF
TRBJ1-1 | few | NA | TRBV7-2 | 14 | TGTGCCAGCAGCTCCACAGCAAGGGTAACTGAAGCTTTCTTT | CASSSTARVTEAFF
TRBJ2-7 | NA | TRBD2 | TRBV6-5 | 15 | TGTGCCAGCAGTTACTCGGCTAGCGGTGACTACGAGCAGTACTTC | CASSYSASGDYEQYF
TRBJ1-2 | few | TRBD1 | TRBV6-1 | 14 | TGTGCCACCCAGACGGGACAGATAATGGGTGGCTACACCTTC | CATQTGQIMGGYTF
TRBJ2-5 | few | TRBD2 | TRBV5-1 | 14 | TGCGCCAGCAGCGCCTATAGCGGGCGAGAGACCCAGTACTTC | CASSAYSGRETQYF
TRBJ1-6 | many | NA | TRBV12-3/TRBV12-4 | 12 | TGTGCCAGCAGTTTTGGGGATTCACCCCTCCACTTT | CASSFGDSPLHF
TRBJ1-5 | NA | NA | TRBV12-3/TRBV12-4 | 16 | TGTGCCAGCAGTTTGGCGGGACGGATTAGCAATCAGCCCCAGCATTTT | CASSLAGRISNQPQHF
TRBJ2-7 | NA | NA | TRBV29-1 | 12 | TGCAGCGTTGGAGGGCAAGGATCCGAGCAGTACTTC | CSVGGQGSEQYF
TRBJ2-3 | NA | TRBD2 | TRBV11-1 | 15 | TGTGCCAGCAGCCCGCGGGGGGGCCGGACAGATACGCAGTATTTT | CASSPRGGRTDTQYF
TRBJ2-1 | NA | TRBD2 | TRBV5-1 | 16 | TGCGCAAGCAGCTGGCAGGCTAGCGGGAACTACAATGAGCAGTTCTTC | CASSWQASGNYNEQFF
TRBJ1-6 | NA | NA | TRBV12-3/TRBV12-4 | 14 | TGTGCCAGCAGTCCTTGGGGGGGCAAAGCACCCCTCCACTTT | CASSPWGGKAPLHF
TRBJ1-3 | few | TRBD1 | TRBV25-1 | 16 | TGTGCCAGCAGTGTTAAGACAGGGCTCTCTGGAAACACCATATATTTT | CASSVKTGLSGNTIYF
TRBJ1-5 | NA | TRBD1 | TRBV7-2 | 15 | TGTGCCAGCAGCTTTCCGGACAGGAGGGGTCAGCCCCAGCATTTT | CASSFPDRRGQPQHF
TRBJ1-6 | NA | TRBD1 | TRBV2 | 16 | TGTGCCAGCAGTGGTCCGGGACAGGCTCCCAATTCACCCCTCCACTTT | CASSGPGQAPNSPLHF
TRBJ2-3 | few | TRBD2 | TRBV20-1 | 15 | TGCAGTGCTAGAAAGGCCGGTGGGAGGGCCGATACGCAGTATTTT | CSARKAGGRADTQYF
TRBJ2-3 | few | TRBD1 | TRBV6-5 | 16 | TGTGCCAGCAGTTACTCGGGGCAGGGGGCCGCAGATACGCAGTATTTT | CASSYSGQGAADTQYF
TRBJ2-7 | NA | TRBD2 | TRBV4-2 | 17 | TGTGCCAGCAGCCGCTCCAGATTGGCGGGAGAGTCCTACGAGCAGTACTTC | CASSRSRLAGESYEQYF
TRBJ1-3 | NA | NA | TRBV19 | 16 | TGTGCCAGTAGTAGTTCGGGTCCGTCGTCTGGAAACACCATATATTTT | CASSSSGPSSGNTIYF
TRBJ1-1 | NA | NA | TRBV25-1 | 14 | TGTGCCAGCAGTGAATCTAGAGGGGTGACTGAAGCTTTCTTT | CASSESRGVTEAFF
TRBJ1-1 | NA | NA | TRBV12-3/TRBV12-4 | 15 | TGTGCCAGCAGTTTAGGGGGGTCCCGACGCACTGAAGCTTTCTTT | CASSLGGSRRTEAFF
TRBJ1-1 | NA | TRBD1 | TRBV2 | 13 | TGTGCCAGGCAGGGGGACAGAGGCACTGAAGCTTTCTTT | CARQGDRGTEAFF
TRBJ1-5 | NA | NA | TRBV5-1 | 15 | TGCGCCAGCAGCTACCCCAGTTGGGACCGTCAGCCCCAGCATTTT | CASSYPSWDRQPQHF
TRBJ1-4 | NA | NA | TRBV4-3 | 15 | TGCGCCAGCAGCCAAGATCGGCAGGTCGGAGAAAAACTGTTTTTT | CASSQDRQVGEKLFF
TRBJ1-3 | few | NA | TRBV12-3/TRBV12-4 | 14 | TGTGCCAGCAGCCCAAATTACTCTGGAAACACCATATATTTT | CASSPNYSGNTIYF
TRBJ2-1 | few | TRBD1 | TRBV7-9 | 14 | TGTGCCAGCAGCTTAGTGCAGGGGGTGGAATGGCAGTTCTTC | CASSLVQGVEWQFF
TRBJ2-3 | NA | NA | TRBV6-1 | 13 | TGTGCCACCGCCCGGCGAAGCACAGATACGCAGTATTTT | CATARRSTDTQYF
TRBJ1-5 | few | TRBD1 | TRBV9 | 14 | TGTGCCAGCAGCGGAACAGGGGGGTTTGGGCCCCAGCATTTT | CASSGTGGFGPQHF
TRBJ2-2 | NA | NA | TRBV11-1 | 18 | TGTGCCAGCAGCTTAAAACAGGGAGCCGGTCTGAACACCGGGGAGCTGTTTTTT | CASSLKQGAGLNTGELFF
TRBJ2-3 | few | NA | TRBV5-6 | 14 | TGTGCCAGCAGCTTGGGCAAGATCTTCTTTACGCAGTATTTT | CASSLGKIFFTQYF
TRBJ2-3 | NA | TRBD2 | TRBV27 | 14 | TGTGCCTCCCAGCGGGGGTCTAGCACAGATACGCAGTATTTT | CASQRGSSTDTQYF
TRBJ2-1 | few | TRBD2 | TRBV27 | 14 | TGTGCCAGCACCGAACTAGCGGGAGGCAATGAGCAGTTCTTC | CASTELAGGNEQFF
TRBJ1-5 | NA | TRBD1 | TRBV5-4 | 20 | TGTGCCAGCAGCTTGAGGGCCTTAGGGTTGAAGACAGGGAGCAATCAGCCCCAGCATTTT | CASSLRALGLKTGSNQPQHF
TRBJ2-1 | few | NA | TRBV6-2/TRBV6-3 | 15 | TGTGCCAGCAGACAACGCAGTAGCTCCTACAATGAGCAGTTCTTC | CASRQRSSSYNEQFF
TRBJ2-1 | once | TRBD2 | TRBV7-9 | 15 | TGTGCCAGCAGTCCTAGCGGGAACCTCCGAGGCGAGCAGTTCTTC | CASSPSGNLRGEQFF
TRBJ1-3 | few | NA | TRBV3-1 | 13 | TGTGCCAGCAGCCAGGTCTCTGGAAACACCATATATTTT | CASSQVSGNTIYF
TRBJ2-7 | many | TRBD1 | TRBV29-1 | 12 | TGCAGCGTCCAGACAGGGACCTACGAGCAGTACTTC | CSVQTGTYEQYF
TRBJ2-1 | NA | NA | TRBV20-1 | 14 | TGCAGTGCCGACCATCTGAGGGGATACAATGAGCAGTTCTTC | CSADHLRGYNEQFF
TRBJ1-1 | few | TRBD1 | TRBV6-1 | 14 | TGTGCCAGCAGCCAAAGACAGGGTTGGCCTGAAGCTTTCTTT | CASSQRQGWPEAFF
TRBJ1-3 | NA | TRBD1 | TRBV9 | 15 | TGTGCCAGCAGCGTAGCACAGGGGGCGATGAACACCATATATTTT | CASSVAQGAMNTIYF
TRBJ1-1 | many | NA | TRBV5-1 | 16 | TGCGCCAGCAGCTTGGTGCCCAGGACACCTAACACTGAAGCTTTCTTT | CASSLVPRTPNTEAFF
TRBJ2-1 | once | TRBD1 | TRBV12-3/TRBV12-4 | 13 | TGTGCCAGCAGCGGACAGGGGGCGAATGAGCAGTTCTTC | CASSGQGANEQFF